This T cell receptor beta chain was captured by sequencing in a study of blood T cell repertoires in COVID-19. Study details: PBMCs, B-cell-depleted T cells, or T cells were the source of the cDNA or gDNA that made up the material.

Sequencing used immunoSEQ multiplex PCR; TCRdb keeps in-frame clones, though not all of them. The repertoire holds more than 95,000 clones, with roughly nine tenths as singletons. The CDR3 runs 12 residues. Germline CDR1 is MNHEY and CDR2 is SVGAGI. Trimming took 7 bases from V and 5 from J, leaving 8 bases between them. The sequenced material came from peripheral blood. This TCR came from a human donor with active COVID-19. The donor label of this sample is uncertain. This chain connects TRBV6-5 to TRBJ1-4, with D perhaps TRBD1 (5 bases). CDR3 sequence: CASNDRNEKLFF. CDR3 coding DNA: TGTGCCAGCAACGACAGAAATGAAAAACTGTTTTTT.